The 10 T cell receptor beta chains presented below share a single source sample, sequenced in a study of T cells after yellow fever vaccination. TCRdb reprocessed the 5' RACE reads with MiXCR, giving one entry per CDR3 protein. Altogether approximately 300,000 distinct CDR3 sequences are present, approximately 13% being singletons, with the ten largest covering roughly 0.5%. The sample here was CD4+ T cells sorted from PBMCs, taken 45 days after the yellow fever booster vaccination. These TCRs come from a man aged 25-45 years who received the YFV17D yellow fever vaccine.

This clonotype has just a few counts. V and J are TRBV6-2 or TRBV6-3 and TRBJ2-1; D is uncertain. The CDR3 covers 12 residues. Germline loops: CDR1 MNHEY, CDR2 SVGEGT. Trimming took 2 bases from V and 8 from J, leaving 7 bases between them. The CDR3 coding sequence is TGTGCCAGCAGTTACACTCTGTATGAGCAGTTCTTC. Its translation: CASSYTLYEQFF.

The CDR3 protein is CASSFSRLASNEQFF. CDR3 in DNA: TGTGCCAGCAGCTTTTCCCGGCTAGCGAGCAATGAGCAGTTCTTC. V and J are TRBV7-2 and TRBJ2-1; a weak D match, TRBD2 (6 bases). From germline, CDR1 is SGHTA and CDR2 FQGNSA. V lost 3 bases to trimming and J lost 6 bases, with 15 bases between them. The CDR3 spans 15 residues.

This rearrangement joins TRBV7-6 to TRBJ2-6, with 12 bases aligning to TRBD1. The CDR3 extends over 17 amino acids. J lost 4 bases, V lost 3 bases, and 4 bases had no gene match. The germline gives CDR1 SGHVS, CDR2 FNYEAQ. CDR3 sequence (DNA): TGTGCCAGCAGCTTGGGACAGGGGGCGACGGGGGCCAACGTCCTGACTTTC. Amino acid sequence: CASSLGQGATGANVLTF.

The sample holds a few counts of this clonotype. This chain joins TRBV20-1 and TRBJ2-7, with TRBD2 matching over 7 bases. V was pared by 4 bases and J by 7 bases, with 16 bases of the junction left unmatched. This CDR3 comprises 15 residues. The V gene's germline CDR1 is DFQATT and CDR2 SNEGSKA (reference sequence). CDR3 residues: CSAIKRDSLTGEQYF. CDR3 coding DNA: TGCAGTGCTATAAAGCGGGACTCGTTGACGGGGGAGCAGTACTTC.

This clonotype was seen a handful of times. The chain carries TRBV20-1 and TRBJ2-5; the D call may be TRBD1 or TRBD2 (6 bases each). This CDR3 comprises 13 residues. V gave up 8 bases and J gave up 5 bases, with 18 bases separating them. In germline, CDR1 is DFQATT, CDR2 SNEGSKA (reference sequence). In DNA, the CDR3 is TGCAGTTCCCCGGGGGCGGCGGGGGAGACCCAGTACTTC. Its translation is CSSPGAAGETQYF.

This clonotype occurred many times. V and J are TRBV14 and TRBJ2-3; D call uncertain. This CDR3 is 11 amino acids long. Deletions cut 5 bases from V and 6 bases from J, with 6 bases between. From germline, CDR1 is SGHDN and CDR2 FVKESK. CDR3: CASSNRDTQYF. CDR3 in DNA: TGTGCCAGCAGCAACCGGGATACGCAGTATTTT.

This clonotype occurred many times. V gene TRBV27 combines with J gene TRBJ2-7; no clear D. The V and J ends lost 7 bases and 0 bases respectively, with 10 bases between them. Germline-derived CDR1 and CDR2 are MNHEY and SMNVEV (reference sequence). This CDR3 region has 13 residues. The CDR3 region has the DNA TGTGCCAGCAAACCGCCCACCTCCTACGAGCAGTACTTC. Amino acid sequence: CASKPPTSYEQYF.

The CDR3 DNA follows: TGTGCCAGCAGAGGGACAGGGAAAGGTCATGAGCAGTTCTTC. It specifies CASRGTGKGHEQFF. The V and J genes are TRBV6-2 or TRBV6-3 and TRBJ2-1; 9 nucleotides match TRBD1. Losses at the gene ends were 6 bases for V and 8 bases for J; bases not matched to a gene: 8. CDR3 size: 14 residues. Per germline, CDR1 MNHEY and CDR2 SVGEGT.

This chain joins TRBV6-4 and TRBJ2-2; no reliable D call. CDR3 length equals 13 residues. The germline V gene has CDR1 MRHNA and CDR2 SNTAGT. V gave up 2 bases and J gave up 3 bases, with 4 bases separating them. CDR3 in DNA: TGTGCCAGCAGTGACAGGGACACCGGGGAGCTGTTTTTT. The encoded protein is CASSDRDTGELFF.

Points on this clonotype: One junction end does not reproduce the germline sequence, and a read error may be involved. The gene calls are TRBV12-3 or TRBV12-4 and TRBJ2-7; 13 bases are a match to TRBD2. The CDR3 has 15 amino acids. CDR3 coding DNA: TGTGCCAGCAGCCCACTAGCGGGAGGGGCCTACGAGAAGTACTTC. It is translated as CASSPLAGGAYEKYF.